The sequence of this T cell receptor (beta chain) was determined in a study of T cells in Graves' hyperthyroidism and ophthalmopathy. Overall study context: Staff took peripheral blood when the initial diagnosis was made, before any treatment began.

The investigators amplified TCR beta CDR3 regions from RNA transcripts. A set of HTBI primers served as the primers for a first-round RT-PCR of the TCR CDR3. TCRdb reanalysed the multiplex PCR reads using MiXCR and keeps one entry per CDR3 protein. The repertoire holds hundreds of thousands of distinct CDR3 sequences, with approximately 15% as singletons. This clonotype came up many times. Aged 18 to 65, the patients had hyperthyroidism that was newly diagnosed and had lasted under 2 months. Sample: blood. This clonotype originated in a woman between 25 and 40 years old with Graves' hyperthyroidism.

In DNA form, the CDR3 reads TGTGCCAGCAGTCGGGAGGGGAACACCGGGGAGCTGTTTTTT. Translating gives CASSREGNTGELFF. J is TRBJ2-2 and V is TRBV12-3 or TRBV12-4; TRBD2 agrees at 8 bases. Losses at the gene ends were 5 bases for V and 1 base for J; bases not matched to a gene: 0. The CDR3 sequence is 14 residues long.